A single sample is the source of the 4 T cell receptor beta chains below, sequenced in a study of T cell responses to AZD1222 COVID-19 vaccine. Clones were read by immunoSEQ multiplex PCR, and TCRdb kept only the in-frame ones, dropping some. The data show some 110,000 clones, with more than 65% seen just once and roughly 9% held by the top ten. Sequenced here: peripheral blood, sampled on day 0 of AZD1222 vaccination. These receptors came from an adult in good health.

This chain links TRBV3-1 (or the pseudogene TRBV3-2) with TRBJ2-1; 11 positions agree with TRBD2. CDR1 LGHDT and CDR2 YNNKEL come from the germline V gene (reference sequence). The V gene end was trimmed by 5 bases and the J gene end by 5 bases; junction bases not matched to a gene: 8. The CDR3 extends over 16 amino acids. The CDR3 is CASSETGTSGDNEQFF. DNA of the CDR3: TGTGCCAGCAGCGAGACCGGGACTAGCGGAGACAATGAGCAGTTCTTC.

This sequence joins TRBV10-3 and TRBJ2-7; D is uncertain. CDR1 is ENHRY and CDR2 is SYGVKD in the germline V gene. Between the trimmed V and J ends, which lost 0 bases and 3 bases, there was a span of 12 bases. The CDR3 extends over 15 amino acids. CDR3 sequence (DNA): TGTGCCATCAGTGAGTCAGAAGACTCTAACTACGAGCAGTACTTC. Translating it yields CAISESEDSNYEQYF.

The genes are TRBV5-1 and TRBJ2-1, with D perhaps TRBD1 (6 bases). Looked up from germline, CDR1 is SGHRS and CDR2 is YFSETQ. The CDR3 has 16 amino acids. V lost 3 bases to trimming and J lost 8 bases, with 21 bases between them. CDR3 nucleotides: TGCGCCAGCAGCTGGGGCACCTCGACAGGTTTCTATGAGCAGTTCTTC. This sequence encodes CASSWGTSTGFYEQFF.

The J gene is TRBJ1-2, the V gene TRBV24-1; 7 bases map to TRBD1. Losses at the gene ends were 2 bases for V and 5 bases for J; bases not matched to a gene: 10. The CDR3 is made up of 16 amino acids. CDR1 is KGHDR, CDR2 SFDVKD, per germline. CDR3 in amino acids: CATSDSSGTEGYGYTF. CDR3 DNA sequence: TGTGCCACCAGTGATTCGTCCGGGACAGAGGGATATGGCTACACCTTC.